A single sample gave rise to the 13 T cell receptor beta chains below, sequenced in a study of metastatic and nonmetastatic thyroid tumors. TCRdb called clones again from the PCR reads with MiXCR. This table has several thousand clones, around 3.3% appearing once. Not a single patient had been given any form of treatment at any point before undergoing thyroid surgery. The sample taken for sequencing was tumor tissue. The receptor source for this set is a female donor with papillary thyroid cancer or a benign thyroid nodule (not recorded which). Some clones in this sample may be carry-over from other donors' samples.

The CDR3 nucleotides are TGCGCCAGCAGCCAAGATCGGACAGGGGGAAACACCATATATTTT. Residues: CASSQDRTGGNTIYF. This chain joins TRBV4-1 and TRBJ1-3; 8 nucleotides line up with TRBD1. Germline loops: CDR1 MGHRA, CDR2 YSYEKL. V dropped 0 bases and J dropped 4; count of bases not matched to a gene: 2. The CDR3 contains 15 residues.

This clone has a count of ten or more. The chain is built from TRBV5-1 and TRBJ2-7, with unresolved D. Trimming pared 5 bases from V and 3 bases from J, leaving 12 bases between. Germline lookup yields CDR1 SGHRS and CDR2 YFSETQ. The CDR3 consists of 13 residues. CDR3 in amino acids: CASRYRADYEQYF. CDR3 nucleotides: TGCGCCAGCAGATACCGGGCCGACTACGAGCAGTACTTC.

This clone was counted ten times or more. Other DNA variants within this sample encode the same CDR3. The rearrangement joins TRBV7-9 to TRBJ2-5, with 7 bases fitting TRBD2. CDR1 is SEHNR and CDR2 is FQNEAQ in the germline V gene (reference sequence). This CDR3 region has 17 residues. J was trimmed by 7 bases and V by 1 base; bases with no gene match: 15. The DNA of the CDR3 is TGTGCCAGCAGCTTAGGGGCTGTTGGGACTACGTTTGGGACCCAGTACTTC. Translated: CASSLGAVGTTFGTQYF. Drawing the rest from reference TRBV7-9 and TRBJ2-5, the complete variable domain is DTGVSQNPRHKITKRGQNVTFRCDPISEHNRLYWYRQTLGQGPEFLTYFQNEAQLEKSRLLSDRFSAERPKGSFSTLEIQRTEQGDSAMYLCASSLGAVGTTFGTQYFGPGTRLLVL.

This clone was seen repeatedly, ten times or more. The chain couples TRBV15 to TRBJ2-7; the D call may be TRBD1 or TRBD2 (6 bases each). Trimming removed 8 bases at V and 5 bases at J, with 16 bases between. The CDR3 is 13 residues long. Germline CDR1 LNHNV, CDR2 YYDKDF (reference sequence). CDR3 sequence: CATGDRGAHEQYF. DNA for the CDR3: TGTGCCACCGGGGATAGGGGGGCCCACGAGCAGTACTTC.

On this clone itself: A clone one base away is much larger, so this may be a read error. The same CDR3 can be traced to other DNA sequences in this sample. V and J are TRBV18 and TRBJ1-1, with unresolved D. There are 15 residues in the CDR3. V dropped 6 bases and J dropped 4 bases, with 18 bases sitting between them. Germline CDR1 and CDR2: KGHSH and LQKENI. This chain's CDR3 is CASSQFTDTATEAFF. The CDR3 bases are TGTGCCAGCTCGCAATTCACTGACACCGCCACTGAAGCTTTCTTT.

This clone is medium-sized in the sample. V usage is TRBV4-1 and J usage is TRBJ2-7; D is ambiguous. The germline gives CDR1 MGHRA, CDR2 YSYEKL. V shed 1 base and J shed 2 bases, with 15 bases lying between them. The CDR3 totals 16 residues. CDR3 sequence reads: CASSQGYGERAYEQYF. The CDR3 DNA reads TGCGCCAGCAGCCAAGGGTACGGCGAACGGGCCTACGAGCAGTACTTC.

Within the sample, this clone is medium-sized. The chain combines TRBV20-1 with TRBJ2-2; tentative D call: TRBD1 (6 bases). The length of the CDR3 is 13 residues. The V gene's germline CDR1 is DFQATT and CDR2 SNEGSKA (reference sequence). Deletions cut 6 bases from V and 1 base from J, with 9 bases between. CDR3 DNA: TGCAGTGCCAAGGGACAGAACACCGGGGAGCTGTTTTTT. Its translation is CSAKGQNTGELFF.

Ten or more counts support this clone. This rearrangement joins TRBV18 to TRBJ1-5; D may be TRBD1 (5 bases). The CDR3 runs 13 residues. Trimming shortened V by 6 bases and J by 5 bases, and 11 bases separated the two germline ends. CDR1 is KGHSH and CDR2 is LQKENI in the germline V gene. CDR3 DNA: TGTGCCAGCTCCGAGACAGAGGATCAGCCCCAGCATTTT. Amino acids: CASSETEDQPQHF.

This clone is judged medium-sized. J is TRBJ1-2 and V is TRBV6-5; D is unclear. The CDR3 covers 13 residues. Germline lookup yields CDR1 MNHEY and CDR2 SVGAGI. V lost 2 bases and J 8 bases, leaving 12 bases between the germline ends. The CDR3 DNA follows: TGTGCCAGCAGTTACAACTCGGATGGGGGCTACACCTTC. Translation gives CASSYNSDGGYTF.

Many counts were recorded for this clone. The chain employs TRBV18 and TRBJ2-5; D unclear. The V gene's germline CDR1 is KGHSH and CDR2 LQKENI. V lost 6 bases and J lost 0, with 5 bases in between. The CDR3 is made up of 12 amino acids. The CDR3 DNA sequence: TGTGCCAGCTCGAAGAACCAAGAGACCCAGTACTTC. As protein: CASSKNQETQYF.

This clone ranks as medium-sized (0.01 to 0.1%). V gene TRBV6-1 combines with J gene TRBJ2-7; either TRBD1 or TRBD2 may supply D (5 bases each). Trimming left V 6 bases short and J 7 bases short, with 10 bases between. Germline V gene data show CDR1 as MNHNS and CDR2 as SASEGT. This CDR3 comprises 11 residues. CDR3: CASRDEGEQYF. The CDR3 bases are TGTGCCAGCAGGGACGAGGGGGAGCAGTACTTC.

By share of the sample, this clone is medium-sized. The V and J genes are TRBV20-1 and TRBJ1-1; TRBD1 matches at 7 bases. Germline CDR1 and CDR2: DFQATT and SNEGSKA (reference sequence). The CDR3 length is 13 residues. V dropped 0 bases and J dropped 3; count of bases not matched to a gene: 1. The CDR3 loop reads CSARDQGDTEAFF. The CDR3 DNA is TGCAGTGCTAGAGATCAGGGGGACACTGAAGCTTTCTTT.

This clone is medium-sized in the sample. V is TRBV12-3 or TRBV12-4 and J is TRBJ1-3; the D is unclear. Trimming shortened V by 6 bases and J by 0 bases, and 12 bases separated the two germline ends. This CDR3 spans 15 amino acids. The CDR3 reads CASSHDMSSGNTIYF. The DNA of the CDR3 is TGTGCCAGCAGCCACGACATGAGCTCTGGAAACACCATATATTTT.